These 6 T cell receptor beta chains were all obtained from the same sample, sequenced in a study of cytomegalovirus exposure and HLA in healthy donors. The primer mix had 60 Vbeta and 13 Jbeta primers. Sequencing used immunoSEQ multiplex PCR; TCRdb keeps in-frame clones, though not all of them. The sample has around 150,000 clones, around three quarters seen once; the top ten hold approximately 3.4%. The sequenced sample consisted of PBMCs. All receptors come from a man between 35 and 55 years old in good health and CMV-seronegative.

The CDR3 spells CSATSFDTQYF. CDR3 nucleotides: TGCAGCGCCACTTCTTTTGATACGCAGTATTTT. The chain has TRBV29-1 and TRBJ2-3; D not certain. Germline CDR1 and CDR2: SQVTM and ANQGSEA. The length of the CDR3 is 11 residues. The ends were cut back, 7 bases at V and 6 bases at J, with 11 bases in the middle.

J is TRBJ2-2 and V is TRBV2, with D perhaps TRBD2 (5 bases). From germline, CDR1 is SNHLY and CDR2 FYNNEI. The V and J ends lost 9 bases and 0 bases respectively, with 14 bases between them. This CDR3 comprises 15 residues. The CDR3 DNA is TGTGCCAGATCTTCGGGGAGCGCGAACACCGGGGAGCTGTTTTTT. It is translated as CARSSGSANTGELFF.

The chain couples TRBV7-2 to TRBJ2-3; 7 positions agree with TRBD2. V lost 4 bases to trimming and J lost 2 bases; unmatched junction nucleotides: 3. Germline CDR1 is SGHTA and CDR2 is FQGNSA. The CDR3 loop spans 14 amino acids. The DNA of the CDR3 is TGTGCCAGCAGCTCCGGGGGGACCACAGATACGCAGTATTTT. This codes for CASSSGGTTDTQYF.

In the case of this clone: At the DNA level, this CDR3 is encoded by other sequences in the same sample as well. The chain links TRBV30 to TRBJ2-1, with 7 positions matching TRBD2. This CDR3 is built from 14 residues. Germline V lookup: CDR1 GTSNPN, CDR2 SVGIG (reference sequence). After removal of 4 bases from V and 7 bases from J, the junction contained 10 bases not matched to a gene. For the CDR3, the DNA is TGTGCCTGGAAACCAGGGCAGGGAGGGAATGAGCAGTTCTTC. Translation gives CAWKPGQGGNEQFF.

The chain has TRBV4-3 and TRBJ2-1; 8 bases agree with TRBD2. The CDR3 sequence is 15 residues long. CDR1 and CDR2 (germline): LGHNA, YSLEER. Trimming removed 5 bases from V and 4 bases from J; junction bases left unmatched: 7. CDR3 loop: CASSWSGSPYNEQFF. The CDR3 bases are TGCGCCAGCAGCTGGAGCGGGAGTCCTTACAATGAGCAGTTCTTC.

This chain connects TRBV27 to TRBJ1-2; D is perhaps TRBD1 (5 bases). The CDR3 runs 13 residues. Looked up from germline, CDR1 is MNHEY and CDR2 is SMNVEV (reference sequence). V dropped 7 bases and J dropped 8 bases, with 17 bases sitting between them. The CDR3 DNA sequence: TGTGCCAGCAAGCCCCTTGGGAGGGACGGCTACACCTTC. It is translated as CASKPLGRDGYTF.